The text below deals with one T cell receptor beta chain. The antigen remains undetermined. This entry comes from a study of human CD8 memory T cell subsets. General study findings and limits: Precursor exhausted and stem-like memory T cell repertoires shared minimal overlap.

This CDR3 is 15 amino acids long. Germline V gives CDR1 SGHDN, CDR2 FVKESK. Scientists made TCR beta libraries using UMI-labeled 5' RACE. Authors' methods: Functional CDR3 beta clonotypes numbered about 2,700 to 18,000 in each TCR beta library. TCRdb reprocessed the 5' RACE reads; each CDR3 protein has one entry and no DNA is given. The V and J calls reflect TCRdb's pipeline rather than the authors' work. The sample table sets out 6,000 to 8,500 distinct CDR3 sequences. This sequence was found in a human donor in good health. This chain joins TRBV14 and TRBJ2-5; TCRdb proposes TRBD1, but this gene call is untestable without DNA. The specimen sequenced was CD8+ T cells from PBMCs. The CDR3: CASSQDRGGQETQYF. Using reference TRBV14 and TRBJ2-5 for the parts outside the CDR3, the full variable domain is EAGVTQFPSHSVIEKGQTVTLRCDPISGHDNLYWYRRVMGKEIKFLLHFVKESKQDESGMPNNRFLAERTGGTYSTLKVQPAELEDSGVYFCASSQDRGGQETQYFGPGTRLLVL.